The 20 T cell receptor beta chains presented below share a single source sample, sequenced in a study of OX40 agonist ivuxolimab in advanced cancers. Profiling relied on immunoSEQ multiplex PCR, and the TCRdb table lists in-frame clones only, not all of them. The data hold tens of thousands of clones, with around 90% observed a single time. Material: CD4+ or CD8+ T cells sorted from blood, obtained in a trial of the OX40 agonist ivuxolimab. These receptors all come from an adult with an advanced solid tumor such as melanoma, head and neck, liver or kidney cancer.

The V and J genes are TRBV2 and TRBJ1-1; D remains unclear. CDR3 length: 15 amino acids. V was trimmed by 2 bases and J by 1 base, leaving 11 bases between them. Germline CDR1 SNHLY, CDR2 FYNNEI. CDR3 in DNA: TGTGCCAGCAGTGAATTGGTAGGGCAGAACACTGAAGCTTTCTTT. Its protein product is CASSELVGQNTEAFF.

This clone was observed once. This chain uses TRBV27 with TRBJ2-2, with TRBD1 identical over 9 bases. CDR3 length: 16 residues. V shed 0 bases and J 4 bases; nucleotides not matched to a gene: 3. Germline V gene sequence: CDR1 MNHEY, CDR2 SMNVEV (reference sequence). This CDR3 reads CASSLSGDRVTGELFF. The CDR3 DNA reads TGTGCCAGCAGTTTATCGGGGGACAGGGTCACCGGGGAGCTGTTTTTT.

The gene calls are TRBV11-3 and TRBJ1-1, with 7 positions matching TRBD1. V lost 2 bases, J lost 4 bases, and 1 base stayed unmatched. Germline lookup yields CDR1 SGHNT and CDR2 YENEEA. The CDR3 loop spans 13 amino acids. This CDR3 is CASSLPGGTEAFF. The DNA of the CDR3 is TGTGCCAGCAGCTTACCAGGGGGCACTGAAGCTTTCTTT.

This clone is labeled medium-sized. The genes are TRBV27 and TRBJ1-2; no definite D call. Germline V gene sequence: CDR1 MNHEY, CDR2 SMNVEV (reference sequence). V was cut by 2 bases and J by 4 bases, with 11 bases left in between. The CDR3 contains 14 residues. CDR3 DNA sequence: TGTGCCAGCAGTTTAGGTCCGGGAGGCTATGGCTACACCTTC. It encodes CASSLGPGGYGYTF.

Regarding this clone: Sequence at one end of the junction differs from germline and may be a read error. The chain is built from TRBV5-6 and TRBJ1-1; D is unclear. The germline gives CDR1 SGHDT, CDR2 YYEEEE. This CDR3 has 12 amino acids. DNA of the CDR3: TGTGCCAGCAACTTGGGGAACACTGAAGCTTTCTTT. Its protein product is CASNLGNTEAFF. The whole variable domain, remainder taken from reference TRBV5-6 and TRBJ1-1, is DAGVTQSPTHLIKTRGQQVTLRCSPKSGHDTVSWYQQALGQGPQFIFQYYEEEERQRGNFPDRFSGHQFPNYSSELNVNALLLGDSALYLCASNLGNTEAFFGQGTRLTVV.

The chain has TRBV5-4 and TRBJ2-7; D is undetermined. Per the germline V gene, CDR1 is SGHNT and CDR2 is YYREEE (reference sequence). V was pared by 4 bases and J by 0 bases, with 8 bases between. The CDR3 runs 13 residues. CDR3 loop: CASSEESSYEQYF. CDR3 nucleotides: TGTGCCAGCAGCGAAGAGAGCTCCTACGAGCAGTACTTC.

This chain links TRBV6-5 with TRBJ1-1; 8 positions match TRBD1. Germline-derived CDR1 and CDR2 are MNHEY and SVGAGI. The CDR3 loop spans 13 amino acids. Trimming removed 2 bases from V and 6 bases from J; junction bases left unmatched: 2. CDR3 sequence reads: CASSYPTGAEAFF. DNA for the CDR3: TGTGCCAGCAGTTACCCGACAGGGGCTGAAGCTTTCTTT.

The V and J genes are TRBV30 and TRBJ1-4; 8 bases line up with TRBD1. The V segment lost 4 bases and the J segment 3 bases; nucleotides outside the gene matches: 4. Germline CDR1 GTSNPN, CDR2 SVGIG (reference sequence). There are 14 residues in the CDR3. The CDR3 region is CAWTPGQANEKLFF. CDR3 nucleotide sequence: TGTGCCTGGACACCGGGACAGGCTAATGAAAAACTGTTTTTT. Full variable domain (remainder filled in from reference TRBV30 and TRBJ1-4): SQTIHQWPATLVQPVGSPLSLECTVEGTSNPNLYWYRQAAGRGLQLLFYSVGIGQISSEVPQNLSASRPQDRQFILSSKKLLLSDSGFYLCAWTPGQANEKLFFGSGTQLSVL.

The chain carries TRBV4-1 and TRBJ1-1, with no clear D. Germline-derived CDR1 and CDR2 are MGHRA and YSYEKL. The V end lost 0 bases, the J end lost 4 bases, and 15 bases lay between the germline ends. This CDR3 is 16 amino acids long. CDR3 in DNA: TGCGCCAGCAGCCAAGAGGAATCCGGAGGACTCACTGAAGCTTTCTTT. Translating gives CASSQEESGGLTEAFF.

This rearrangement joins TRBV7-3 to TRBJ1-2, with D unclear. CDR1 SGHTA and CDR2 FQGTGA come from the germline V gene. Trimming took 5 bases from V and 0 from J, leaving 10 bases between them. The CDR3 covers 14 residues. CDR3 amino acids: CASSLPPSNYGYTF. The CDR3 nucleotides read TGTGCCAGCAGCCTCCCTCCCTCTAACTATGGCTACACCTTC.

The chain uses TRBV27 and TRBJ1-2; 7 nucleotides agree with TRBD1. The trim removed 5 bases at V and 7 bases at J, leaving 7 bases unmatched. Germline V gene lookup returns CDR1 MNHEY and CDR2 SMNVEV (reference sequence). The CDR3 consists of 13 residues. As DNA, the CDR3 is TGTGCCAGCAGTCCCGACAGGGTAACTGGCTACACCTTC. As protein: CASSPDRVTGYTF.

This clone was found a few times. This chain links TRBV11-3 with TRBJ2-7; D not certain. The germline CDR1 and CDR2 sequences are SGHNT and YENEEA. V gave up 4 bases and J gave up 2 bases, with 9 bases separating them. The CDR3 loop spans 13 amino acids. The CDR3 loop is CASSSGPTYEQYF. The CDR3 DNA is TGTGCCAGCAGCTCTGGACCAACCTACGAGCAGTACTTC.

This chain uses TRBV28 with TRBJ2-7; D is perhaps TRBD1 (6 bases). This CDR3 contains 14 residues. Germline V gives CDR1 MDHEN, CDR2 SYDVKM. V was trimmed by 3 bases and J by 2 bases, leaving 11 bases between them. The DNA of the CDR3 is TGTGCCAGCAGTTTCTCAGGGGCCCCCTACGAGCAGTACTTC. Amino acids: CASSFSGAPYEQYF.

The V call is TRBV4-1, the J call TRBJ2-1, with D possibly TRBD1 on 7 matching bases. This CDR3 has 14 amino acids. The V gene lost 1 base and the J gene lost 7 bases, with 11 bases spanning the gap. Germline V CDR1 and CDR2: MGHRA, YSYEKL. The CDR3 coding sequence is TGCGCCAGCAGCCAAGTACAGGGGAGGAATGAGCAGTTCTTC. It translates to CASSQVQGRNEQFF.

The chain couples TRBV5-1 to TRBJ2-1; no reliable D call. The germline V and J ends were trimmed by 1 base and 3 bases, with 8 bases remaining between them. CDR3 length: 14 residues. The germline gives CDR1 SGHRS, CDR2 YFSETQ. The CDR3 DNA reads as TGCGCCAGCAGCTTGTACGTCGACTACAATGAGCAGTTCTTC. Translating it yields CASSLYVDYNEQFF.

The J gene is TRBJ1-2, the V gene TRBV9; TRBD1 aligns across 11 bases. V gave up 7 bases and J gave up 7 bases; unmatched junction bases: 12. The germline V gene has CDR1 SGDLS and CDR2 YYNGEE. The CDR3 runs to 15 residues. The CDR3 bases are TGTGCCAGCGAATCGGACAGGGGGCGTAATTCTGGCTACACCTTC. Translated: CASESDRGRNSGYTF.

This rearrangement joins TRBV5-6 to TRBJ1-1; TRBD1 matches at 7 bases. This CDR3 region has 14 residues. The ends lost 4 bases at V and 0 bases at J; junction bases unmatched: 3. Per germline, CDR1 SGHDT and CDR2 YYEEEE. The DNA of the CDR3 is TGTGCCAGCAGCCAAGACAGGGTGAACACTGAAGCTTTCTTT. Its protein is CASSQDRVNTEAFF. Together with reference TRBV5-6 and TRBJ1-1, the CDR3 gives the full variable domain: DAGVTQSPTHLIKTRGQQVTLRCSPKSGHDTVSWYQQALGQGPQFIFQYYEEEERQRGNFPDRFSGHQFPNYSSELNVNALLLGDSALYLCASSQDRVNTEAFFGQGTRLTVV.

The V and J genes are TRBV7-9 and TRBJ2-3; 13 bases line up with TRBD2. J gave up 4 bases and V 6 bases, and 4 bases lay outside the gene matches. This CDR3 has 15 residues. CDR1 and CDR2 (germline): SEHNR, FQNEAQ (reference sequence). The CDR3 is CASRGTSGEADTQYF. As DNA, the CDR3 is TGTGCCAGCAGGGGGACTAGCGGGGAAGCAGATACGCAGTATTTT.

The chain is built from TRBV6-6 and TRBJ2-1; D is unresolved. With 2 bases removed from V and 6 bases from J, the gap between germline ends came to 11 bases. This CDR3 is 14 amino acids long. Germline V gives CDR1 MNHNY, CDR2 SVGAGI (reference sequence). As DNA, the CDR3 is TGTGCCAGCAGTTACGTGGCCCCTCCCAATGAGCAGTTCTTC. Protein sequence: CASSYVAPPNEQFF.

This clone was observed once. The chain combines TRBV6-5 with TRBJ1-1, with TRBD1 as a possible D gene (5 bases). Germline V gene data show CDR1 as MNHEY and CDR2 as SVGAGI. This CDR3 has 13 amino acids. Deletions cut 3 bases from V and 7 bases from J, with 12 bases between. In nucleotides, the CDR3 is TGTGCCAGCAGTTATCAAGGGGAGAATGAAGCTTTCTTT. Protein product: CASSYQGENEAFF.